This T cell receptor (beta chain) originates from a study of blood T cell repertoires in COVID-19. Study at large: Acute and convalescent COVID-19 specimens originated in the United States, Italy and Spain.

Germline V gene lookup returns CDR1 LNHDA and CDR2 SQIVND (reference sequence). The CDR3 is 18 residues long. J lost 0 bases, V lost 7 bases, and 8 bases had no gene match. The protocol was immunoSEQ multiplex PCR, while the TCRdb copy is restricted to in-frame clones and leaves out a portion. The sample yields about 140,000 clones, almost 90% seen once. The receptor's source is a man in his fifties with active or convalescent COVID-19. The sequenced sample was peripheral blood. This chain links TRBV19 with TRBJ2-1, with 14 bases that match TRBD2. The CDR3 region is CASTRLAGGGSSYNEQFF. In DNA form, the CDR3 reads TGTGCCAGTACCCGACTAGCGGGAGGGGGGAGCTCCTACAATGAGCAGTTCTTC.